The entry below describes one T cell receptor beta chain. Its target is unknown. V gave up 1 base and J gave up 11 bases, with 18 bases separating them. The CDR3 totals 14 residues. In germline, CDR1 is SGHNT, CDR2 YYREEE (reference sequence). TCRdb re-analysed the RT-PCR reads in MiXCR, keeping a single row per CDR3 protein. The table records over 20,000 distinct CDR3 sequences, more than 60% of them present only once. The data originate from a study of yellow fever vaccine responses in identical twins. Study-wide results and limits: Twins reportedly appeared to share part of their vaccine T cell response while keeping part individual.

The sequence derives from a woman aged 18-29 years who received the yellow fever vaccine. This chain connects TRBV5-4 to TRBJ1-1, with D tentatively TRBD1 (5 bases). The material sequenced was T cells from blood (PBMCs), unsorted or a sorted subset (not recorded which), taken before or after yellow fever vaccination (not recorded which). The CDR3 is CASSLWGSGIVAFF. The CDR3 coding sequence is TGTGCCAGCAGCTTGTGGGGGTCGGGGATTGTGGCTTTCTTT.